Sequencing of this T cell receptor beta chain was carried out in a study of T cell responses to AZD1222 COVID-19 vaccine. Findings of the study overall: No repertoire was sampled before or during the peak T cell response, only after it. Rises in breadth and depth of Spike-specific TCRs came after two AZD1222 doses.

TCRdb's copy holds only in-frame clones and misses some; the assay was immunoSEQ multiplex PCR. Of about 150,000 clones in the sample, about 89% were seen once. CDR3 length: 14 amino acids. V was pared by 5 bases and J by 3 bases, with 5 bases of the junction left unmatched. Germline loops: CDR1 LGHNA, CDR2 YNFKEQ. With respect to this clone: Its antigen is as yet unknown.

The chain joins TRBV4-2 to TRBJ2-7, with 9 bases matching TRBD2. The starting material was peripheral blood, obtained on day 0 of AZD1222 vaccination. This TCR derives from an adult in good health. CDR3 region: CASSFETSGYEQYF. For the CDR3, the DNA is TGTGCCAGCAGCTTCGAGACTAGCGGCTACGAGCAGTACTTC.